The sequence of this T cell receptor beta chain was determined in a study of Ad26.COV2.S vaccination and SARS-CoV-2 variants. Treatment: some 20 received Ad26.COV2.S at low or high dose, single or two shots; 5 received placebo; per-sample allocation not given. Day 63 after the first injection of vaccine or placebo was the sampling time. The individual, an adult aged 18-55 years, was a donor in Boston. The germline CDR1 and CDR2 sequences are MNHEY and SVGEGT. This CDR3 comprises 14 residues. V gave up 2 bases and J gave up 6 bases, with 11 bases separating them. Clones were sequenced by immunoSEQ multiplex PCR, and TCRdb holds only the in-frame ones, with some missing. The sample gives 410,000 or so clones, approximately 92% of which show up once; more than 1.5% is in the top ten.

The rearrangement joins TRBV6-2 or TRBV6-3 to TRBJ2-1; maybe TRBD1 (6 bases). The clonotype originates from a person between 18 and 65 years old who received the Ad26.COV2.S COVID-19 vaccine or a placebo. The sequences come from peripheral blood, collected in a trial of Ad26.COV2.S vaccine versus placebo. The CDR3 DNA sequence: TGTGCCAGCAGTTACAGGGGCAGGGGCAATGAGCAGTTCTTC. It translates to CASSYRGRGNEQFF.